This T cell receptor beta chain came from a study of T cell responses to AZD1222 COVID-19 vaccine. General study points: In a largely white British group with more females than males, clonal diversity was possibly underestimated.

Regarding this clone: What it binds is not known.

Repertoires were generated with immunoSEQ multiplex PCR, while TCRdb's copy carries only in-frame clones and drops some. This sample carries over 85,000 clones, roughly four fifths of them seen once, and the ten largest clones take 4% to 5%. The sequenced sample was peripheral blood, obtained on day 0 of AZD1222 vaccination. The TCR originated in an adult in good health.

The CDR3 bases are TGTGCCAGCAGCTTAGCGGAACAGAGCCCCTACGAGCAGTACTTC. Translating it yields CASSLAEQSPYEQYF. The J gene is TRBJ2-7, the V gene TRBV7-2; D remains unclear. V lost 0 bases, J lost 2 bases, and 11 bases lay in between. The CDR3 extends over 15 amino acids. Germline-derived CDR1 and CDR2 are SGHTA and FQGNSA.